The next 4 T cell receptor beta chains were all read from a single sample in a study of technical replicates of blood from several donors. Clones were sequenced by immunoSEQ multiplex PCR, and TCRdb holds only the in-frame ones, with some missing. This sample has under 100,000 clones; around 96% occur once, and the top ten carry about 0.36%. The sequenced sample consisted of T cells isolated from PBMCs. These receptors came from a human donor in good health.

The CDR3: CASSLGSGQPQHF. The CDR3 DNA reads TGTGCCAGCAGCTTAGGGAGCGGGCAGCCCCAGCATTTT. V is TRBV7-9 and J is TRBJ1-5; D uncertain. With 1 base removed from V and 7 bases from J, the gap between germline ends came to 8 bases. Germline V lookup: CDR1 SEHNR, CDR2 FQNEAQ (reference sequence). The CDR3 runs 13 residues.

CDR3 residues: CATGDRNQPQHF. CDR3 coding DNA: TGTGCCACGGGGGATCGCAATCAGCCCCAGCATTTT. This chain links TRBV10-3 with TRBJ1-5; tentative D call: TRBD1 (5 bases). Germline V gene lookup returns CDR1 ENHRY and CDR2 SYGVKD. Trimming removed 10 bases from V and 2 bases from J, with 9 bases in between. The CDR3 totals 12 residues.

The rearrangement uses TRBV7-9 and TRBJ1-1, with D maybe TRBD1 (5 bases). Trimming took off 2 bases at V and 7 bases at J, with 8 bases between the two ends. Germline V CDR1 and CDR2: SEHNR, FQNEAQ (reference sequence). CDR3 length equals 12 residues. The CDR3 sequence: CASSLITGEAFF. CDR3 DNA: TGTGCCAGCAGCTTAATTACAGGTGAAGCTTTCTTT.

The CDR3 reads CASSLPGWVANTEAFF. In nucleotides, the CDR3 is TGTGCCAGCAGCTTGCCAGGTTGGGTGGCGAACACTGAAGCTTTCTTT. The chain combines TRBV5-4 with TRBJ1-1; D gene unclear. This CDR3 contains 16 residues. Germline V gene lookup returns CDR1 SGHNT and CDR2 YYREEE (reference sequence). Trimming removed 1 base at V and 1 base at J, with 14 bases between.